This TCR beta chain was captured by sequencing in a study of blood T cells in healthy people across ages. Together with a sample-barcoded 5' primer, a J-beta primer mix was included in a second PCR lasting about 7 to 11 cycles. TCRdb processed the 5' RACE reads anew with MiXCR; each CDR3 protein has one entry. The repertoire has 1.5 million to 2 million distinct CDR3 sequences, 40% to 55% of them found once; the top ten carry 2.1%. This clonotype came up a few times. The germline V and J ends were trimmed by 5 bases and 0 bases, with 20 bases remaining between them. CDR3 size: 17 residues. Per germline, CDR1 DFQATT and CDR2 SNEGSKA (reference sequence).

Sequences were obtained from blood. The genes are TRBV20-1 and TRBJ2-1; possibly TRBD2 for D (6 bases). The clonotype comes from a woman aged 40 to 49 in good health. The CDR3 loop is CSASPRDSLVSYNEQFF. The CDR3 DNA reads as TGCAGTGCTTCACCGAGGGACTCCCTAGTCTCCTACAATGAGCAGTTCTTC.